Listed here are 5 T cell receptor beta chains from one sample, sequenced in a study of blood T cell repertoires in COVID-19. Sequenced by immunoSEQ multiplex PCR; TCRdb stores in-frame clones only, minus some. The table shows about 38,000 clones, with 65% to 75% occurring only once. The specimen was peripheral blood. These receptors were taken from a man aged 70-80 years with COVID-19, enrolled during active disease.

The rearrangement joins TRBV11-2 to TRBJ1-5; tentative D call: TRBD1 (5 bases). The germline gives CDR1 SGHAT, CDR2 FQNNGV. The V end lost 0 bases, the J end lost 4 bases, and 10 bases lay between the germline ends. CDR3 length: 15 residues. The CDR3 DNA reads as TGTGCCAGCAGCTTAGAGTTCGGGGGGAATCAGCCCCAGCATTTT. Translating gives CASSLEFGGNQPQHF.

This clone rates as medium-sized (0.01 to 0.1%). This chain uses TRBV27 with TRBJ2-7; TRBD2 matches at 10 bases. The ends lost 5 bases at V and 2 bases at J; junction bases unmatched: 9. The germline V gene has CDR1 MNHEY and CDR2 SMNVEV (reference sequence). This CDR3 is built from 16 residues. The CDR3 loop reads CASSRGLAGGAYEQYF. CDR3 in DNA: TGTGCCAGCAGTCGCGGGTTAGCGGGGGGCGCCTACGAGCAGTACTTC.

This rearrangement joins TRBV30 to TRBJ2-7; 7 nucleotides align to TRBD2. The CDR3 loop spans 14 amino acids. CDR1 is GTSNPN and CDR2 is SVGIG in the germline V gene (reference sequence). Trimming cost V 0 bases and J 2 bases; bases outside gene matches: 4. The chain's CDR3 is CAWSVSAGPYEQYF. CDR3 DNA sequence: TGTGCCTGGAGTGTTTCAGCGGGGCCCTACGAGCAGTACTTC.

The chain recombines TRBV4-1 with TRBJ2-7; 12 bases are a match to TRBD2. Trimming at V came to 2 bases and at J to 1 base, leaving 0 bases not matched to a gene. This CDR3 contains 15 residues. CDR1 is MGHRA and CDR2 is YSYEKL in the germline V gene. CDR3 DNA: TGCGCCAGCAGCCAAACTAGCGGGAGGTCCTACGAGCAGTACTTC. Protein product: CASSQTSGRSYEQYF.

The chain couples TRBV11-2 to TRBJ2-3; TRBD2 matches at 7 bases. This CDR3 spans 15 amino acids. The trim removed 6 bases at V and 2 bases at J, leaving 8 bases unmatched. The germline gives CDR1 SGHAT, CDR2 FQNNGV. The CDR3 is CASRLTSRNTDTQYF. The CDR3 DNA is TGTGCCAGCAGACTGACTAGCCGGAACACAGATACGCAGTATTTT.